Below, 15 T cell receptor beta chains from the same sample are listed, as sequenced in a study of blood T cells in healthy people across ages. A second PCR of 7 to 11 cycles used a sample-barcoded 5' primer and a J-beta primer mix. TCRdb re-analysed the 5' RACE reads in MiXCR, keeping a single row per CDR3 protein. Of 550,000 to 700,000 distinct CDR3 sequences listed, 25% to 30% are singletons. Specimen: blood. The source is a woman in her 70s in good health.

The rearrangement links TRBV7-2 to TRBJ2-5, with TRBD2 matching 7 bases. V lost 5 bases to trimming and J lost 3 bases; unmatched junction nucleotides: 9. This CDR3 spans 15 amino acids. Per the germline V gene, CDR1 is SGHTA and CDR2 is FQGNSA. The CDR3 coding sequence is TGTGCCAGCAGCATGCAGCGGGGTAACGAAGAGACCCAGTACTTC. This gives the protein CASSMQRGNEETQYF.

This clonotype was seen more than once but under ten times. V gene TRBV15 combines with J gene TRBJ2-1; 7 nucleotides agree with TRBD2. There are 12 residues in the CDR3. The germline gives CDR1 LNHNV, CDR2 YYDKDF (reference sequence). V lost 5 bases, J lost 9 bases, and 4 bases stayed unmatched. The CDR3 sequence: CATSLRGSEQFF. The CDR3 DNA follows: TGTGCCACCAGCTTGCGGGGGAGTGAGCAGTTCTTC.

This clonotype was picked up a small number of times. V is TRBV6-8 and J is TRBJ1-5, with a possible D match to TRBD1 (6 bases). Germline V CDR1 and CDR2: MNHGY, SAAAGT. The V end was cut by 8 bases, the J end by 4 bases, with 18 bases between. The CDR3 extends over 15 amino acids. CDR3 coding DNA: TGTGCCAGCCCCATCGGGGGGCAGAAAAATCAGCCCCAGCATTTT. Amino acids: CASPIGGQKNQPQHF.

This chain connects TRBV7-3 to TRBJ2-7, with D possibly being TRBD1 (6 bases). There are 13 residues in the CDR3. Trimming pared 10 bases from V and 2 bases from J, leaving 15 bases between. Germline V gives CDR1 SGHTA, CDR2 FQGTGA. The CDR3 nucleotides read TGTGCCATTCCGGACAGAACAACCTACGAGCAGTACTTC. Protein: CAIPDRTTYEQYF.

The V and J genes are TRBV4-2 and TRBJ2-3, with 10 bases aligning to TRBD2. V lost 5 bases to trimming and J lost 0 bases; unmatched junction nucleotides: 8. Germline CDR1 and CDR2: LGHNA and YNFKEQ. CDR3 length: 17 amino acids. This CDR3 reads CASSDTSTSGSTDTQYF. The DNA for the CDR3 is TGTGCCAGCAGCGACACCTCGACTAGCGGGAGCACAGATACGCAGTATTTT.

The CDR3 sequence is CSVTPGRENQETQYF. The CDR3 DNA reads TGCAGCGTAACCCCGGGCAGGGAGAACCAAGAGACCCAGTACTTC. V usage is TRBV29-1 and J usage is TRBJ2-5, with D perhaps given as TRBD1 or TRBD2 (5 bases each). In germline, CDR1 is SQVTM, CDR2 ANQGSEA. Trimming removed 6 bases at V and 0 bases at J, with 17 bases between. CDR3 length: 15 residues.

The rearrangement joins TRBV11-3 to TRBJ1-1, with D possibly TRBD1 on 5 matching bases. Germline loops: CDR1 SGHNT, CDR2 YENEEA. This CDR3 region has 14 residues. The V end lost 0 bases, the J end lost 4 bases, and 9 bases lay between the germline ends. The CDR3 protein is CASSLDAGGTEAFF. The CDR3 DNA is TGTGCCAGCAGCTTAGATGCGGGGGGCACTGAAGCTTTCTTT.

The chain carries TRBV20-1 and TRBJ2-1; no firm D call. V lost 2 bases and J lost 6, with 11 bases in between. CDR3 length equals 13 residues. CDR1 is DFQATT and CDR2 is SNEGSKA in the germline V gene (reference sequence). In nucleotides, the CDR3 is TGCAGTGCTAGATTCCCCCCCACCAATGAGCAGTTCTTC. Encoded protein: CSARFPPTNEQFF.

V usage is TRBV4-3 and J usage is TRBJ1-2; D is possibly TRBD1 (5 bases). Deletions cut 1 base from V and 5 bases from J, with 14 bases between. There are 15 residues in the CDR3. In germline, CDR1 is LGHNA, CDR2 YSLEER. CDR3 loop: CASSQGQTIGYGYTF. CDR3 bases: TGCGCCAGCAGCCAAGGACAGACGATTGGGTATGGCTACACCTTC.

The chain recombines TRBV10-3 with TRBJ1-1, with D possibly matching TRBD1 (6 bases). Deletions cut 7 bases from V and 4 bases from J, with 16 bases between. The germline V gene encodes CDR1 ENHRY and CDR2 SYGVKD. The CDR3 runs to 14 residues. The CDR3 loop reads CAINRQELGTEAFF. The DNA of the CDR3 is TGTGCCATCAACCGACAGGAATTAGGCACTGAAGCTTTCTTT.

The table lists this clonotype with a few counts. The chain joins TRBV6-5 to TRBJ2-4, with D unresolved. V lost 7 bases, J lost 5 bases, and 12 bases lay in between. CDR3 length: 13 amino acids. Germline V lookup: CDR1 MNHEY, CDR2 SVGAGI. CDR3 DNA sequence: TGTGCCAGCACCGAGGATGCGGAAAACATTCAGTACTTC. It codes for CASTEDAENIQYF.

This clonotype was observed a handful of times. The V gene is TRBV6-5, the J gene TRBJ2-7; maybe TRBD2 (6 bases). The CDR3 loop spans 16 amino acids. V lost 0 bases to trimming and J lost 1 base, with 13 bases between them. Per germline, CDR1 MNHEY and CDR2 SVGAGI. The CDR3 protein is CASSYSGTQTSYEQYF. The CDR3 nucleotides are TGTGCCAGCAGTTACTCCGGGACTCAAACTTCCTACGAGCAGTACTTC.

This clonotype turned up a few times. The chain is built from TRBV29-1 and TRBJ1-5, with D perhaps matching TRBD1 (5 bases). From germline, CDR1 is SQVTM and CDR2 ANQGSEA. Trimming removed 4 bases at V and 7 bases at J, with 14 bases between. The CDR3 consists of 13 residues. CDR3 sequence: CSVGSGISQPQHF. For the CDR3, the DNA is TGCAGCGTTGGGTCAGGGATAAGCCAGCCCCAGCATTTT.

This chain connects TRBV29-1 to TRBJ2-3; tentatively, D is TRBD1 (6 bases). The germline CDR1 and CDR2 sequences are SQVTM and ANQGSEA. The CDR3 contains 13 residues. V was clipped by 7 bases and J by 2 bases, with 13 bases between them. This CDR3 reads CSAQRTDTDTQYF. In nucleotides, the CDR3 is TGCAGCGCTCAAAGGACAGACACAGATACGCAGTATTTT.

This clonotype was counted a few times. The chain links TRBV12-3 or TRBV12-4 to TRBJ2-5; the match to TRBD2 covers 14 bases. The tail of the sequence fits TRBJ2-1 better, so the J call may be wrong. The CDR3 loop spans 15 amino acids. As DNA, the CDR3 is TGTGCCAGCAGCCTGGGACTAGCGGGGGACTATGAGCAGTTCTTC. It codes for CASSLGLAGDYEQFF.